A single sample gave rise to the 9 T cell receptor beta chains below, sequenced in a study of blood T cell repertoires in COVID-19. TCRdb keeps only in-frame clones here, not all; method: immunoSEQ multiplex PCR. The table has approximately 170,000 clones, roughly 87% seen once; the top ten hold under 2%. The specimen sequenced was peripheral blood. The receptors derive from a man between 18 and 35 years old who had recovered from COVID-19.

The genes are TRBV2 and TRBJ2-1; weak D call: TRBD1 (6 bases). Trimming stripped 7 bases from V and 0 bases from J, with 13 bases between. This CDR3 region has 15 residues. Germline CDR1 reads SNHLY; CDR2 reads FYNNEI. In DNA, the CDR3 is TGTGCCAGCAAGGGGGATCAGAGCTCCTACAATGAGCAGTTCTTC. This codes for CASKGDQSSYNEQFF.

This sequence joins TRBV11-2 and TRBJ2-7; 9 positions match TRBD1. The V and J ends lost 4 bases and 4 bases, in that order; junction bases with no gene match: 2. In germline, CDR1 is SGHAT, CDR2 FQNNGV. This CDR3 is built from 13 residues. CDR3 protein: CASSSGQGYEQYF. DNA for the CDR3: TGTGCCAGCAGCTCCGGACAGGGGTACGAGCAGTACTTC.

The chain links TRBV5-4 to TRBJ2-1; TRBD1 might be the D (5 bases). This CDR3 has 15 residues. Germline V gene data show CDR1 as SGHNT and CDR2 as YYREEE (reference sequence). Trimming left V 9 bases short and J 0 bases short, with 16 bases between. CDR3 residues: CATLEAGISYNEQFF. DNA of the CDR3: TGTGCCACCTTAGAAGCAGGGATCTCCTACAATGAGCAGTTCTTC.

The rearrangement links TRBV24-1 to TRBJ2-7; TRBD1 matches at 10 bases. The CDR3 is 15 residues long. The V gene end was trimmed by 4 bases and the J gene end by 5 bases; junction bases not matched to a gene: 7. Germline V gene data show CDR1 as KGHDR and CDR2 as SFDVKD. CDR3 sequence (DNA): TGTGCCACCAGTGACCCCGGGACAGGGGCGGACGAGCAGTACTTC. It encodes CATSDPGTGADEQYF.

Written as DNA, the CDR3 is TGTGCCAGCAGCCGGACAGGGGTGGGCACTGAAGCTTTCTTT. It is translated as CASSRTGVGTEAFF. The V gene is TRBV6-5, the J gene TRBJ1-1; TRBD1 matches 9 bases. V trimming: 6 bases; J trimming: 4 bases; junction bases outside the gene matches: 6. Germline-derived CDR1 and CDR2 are MNHEY and SVGAGI. This CDR3 region has 14 residues.

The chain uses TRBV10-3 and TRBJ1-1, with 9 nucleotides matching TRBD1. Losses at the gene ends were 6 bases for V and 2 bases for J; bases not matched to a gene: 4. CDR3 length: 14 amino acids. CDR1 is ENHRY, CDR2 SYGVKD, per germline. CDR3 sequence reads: CAIRTDRGNTEAFF. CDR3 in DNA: TGTGCCATCAGGACGGACAGGGGTAACACTGAAGCTTTCTTT.

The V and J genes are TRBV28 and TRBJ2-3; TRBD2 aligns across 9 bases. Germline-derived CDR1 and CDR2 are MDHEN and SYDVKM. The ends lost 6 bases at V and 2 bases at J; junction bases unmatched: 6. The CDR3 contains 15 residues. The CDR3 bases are TGTGCCAGCAGCTCCGGGACTAGCCTCACAGATACGCAGTATTTT. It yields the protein CASSSGTSLTDTQYF.

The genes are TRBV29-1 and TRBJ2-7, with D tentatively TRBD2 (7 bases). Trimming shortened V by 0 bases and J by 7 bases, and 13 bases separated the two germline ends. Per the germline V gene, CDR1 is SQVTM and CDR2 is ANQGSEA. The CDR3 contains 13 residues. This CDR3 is CSVEDQGRGEQYF. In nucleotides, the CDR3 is TGCAGCGTTGAAGATCAGGGGAGGGGGGAGCAGTACTTC.

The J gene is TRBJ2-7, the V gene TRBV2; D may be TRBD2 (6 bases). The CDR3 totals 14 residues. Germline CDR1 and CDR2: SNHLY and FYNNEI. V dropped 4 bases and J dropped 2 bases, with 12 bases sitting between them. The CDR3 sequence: CASSGGGLTYEQYF. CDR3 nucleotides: TGTGCCAGCAGTGGGGGAGGACTTACCTACGAGCAGTACTTC. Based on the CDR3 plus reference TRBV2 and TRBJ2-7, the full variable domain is EPEVTQTPSHQVTQMGQEVILRCVPISNHLYFYWYRQILGQKVEFLVSFYNNEISEKSEIFDDQFSVERPDGSNFTLKIRSTKLEDSAMYFCASSGGGLTYEQYFGPGTRLTVT.